A single TCR beta chain is shown here with its context. This record belongs to a study of shared clonotypes between healthy human individuals. CD8 cells classed as naive were CD45RO-negative and positively selected for CCR7, excluding terminally differentiated effector memory CD45RA+ cells. Assay: immunoSEQ multiplex PCR; the TCRdb copy retains only in-frame clones and omits some. This sample carries roughly 2.1 million clones, roughly 91% of them seen once, and the ten largest clones take more than 1.5%. Germline V CDR1 and CDR2: PRHDT, FYEKMQ (reference sequence). V was pared by 1 base and J by 7 bases, with 16 bases between. This CDR3 is 15 amino acids long.

V is TRBV13 and J is TRBJ2-5, with D perhaps matching TRBD2 (6 bases). The specimen was naive CD8+ T cells from PBMCs. The source is a man aged 18 to 29 in good health. Some clones in this sample may be carry-over from other donors' samples. The CDR3 DNA sequence: TGTGCCAGCAGCTTAGCTCCAAGACTAGAGGGGACCCAGTACTTC. Translation gives CASSLAPRLEGTQYF.